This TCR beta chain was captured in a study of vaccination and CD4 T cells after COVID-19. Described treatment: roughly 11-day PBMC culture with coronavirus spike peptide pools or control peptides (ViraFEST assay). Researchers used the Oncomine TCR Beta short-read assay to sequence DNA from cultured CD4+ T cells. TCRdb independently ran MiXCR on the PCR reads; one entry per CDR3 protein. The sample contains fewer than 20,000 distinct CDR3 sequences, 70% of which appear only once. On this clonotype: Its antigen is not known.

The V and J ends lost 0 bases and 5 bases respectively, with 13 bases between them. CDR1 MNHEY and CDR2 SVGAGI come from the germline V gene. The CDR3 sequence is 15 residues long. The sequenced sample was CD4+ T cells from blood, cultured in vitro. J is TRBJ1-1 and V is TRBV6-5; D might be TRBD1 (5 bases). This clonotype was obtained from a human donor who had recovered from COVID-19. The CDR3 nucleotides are TGTGCCAGCAGTTACTCTGCAGGGATGGGGACTGAAGCTTTCTTT. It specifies CASSYSAGMGTEAFF.